The 18 T cell receptor beta chains presented below share a single source sample, sequenced in a study of molecular identifiers for immune sequencing clone quantification. TCRdb ran MiXCR on the PCR reads and lists one entry per CDR3 protein. The top ten hold roughly 10% of the sample, which has about 98,000 distinct CDR3 sequences, 30% to 45% seen once. The sample comprised naive CD8+ T cells from blood, with Jurkat cell RNA spiked in. The subset is: FACS-sorted CD8+CD4-CCR7+CD45RA+ naive T cells. These receptors all come from a human donor in good health. Some libraries in this study had Jurkat cell RNA spiked in.

This clonotype was detected only once. This chain joins TRBV2 and TRBJ1-5, with 8 bases aligning to TRBD1. The CDR3 length is 16 residues. Looked up from germline, CDR1 is SNHLY and CDR2 is FYNNEI. V lost 6 bases to trimming and J lost 2 bases; unmatched junction nucleotides: 9. The CDR3 bases are TGTGCCAGCAGCAAAATGACAGGGGATGGCAATCAGCCCCAGCATTTT. Protein sequence: CASSKMTGDGNQPQHF. Complete variable domain (other parts from reference TRBV2 and TRBJ1-5): EPEVTQTPSHQVTQMGQEVILRCVPISNHLYFYWYRQILGQKVEFLVSFYNNEISEKSEIFDDQFSVERPDGSNFTLKIRSTKLEDSAMYFCASSKMTGDGNQPQHFGDGTRLSIL.

Ten or more counts support this clonotype. As DNA, the CDR3 is TGCAGCGTTGGCCCCTCCGCTGGTCTCGAGCAGTACTTC. Translating it yields CSVGPSAGLEQYF. The chain uses TRBV29-1 and TRBJ2-7; D gene uncertain. The ends were cut back, 4 bases at V and 6 bases at J, with 16 bases in the middle. Germline V CDR1 and CDR2: SQVTM, ANQGSEA. The CDR3 totals 13 residues.

This clonotype has a count of ten or more. This sequence joins TRBV23-1 and TRBJ2-5; 8 bases are shared with TRBD1. TRBV23-1 falls under the ORF class, with uncertain function. CDR3 length: 19 residues. V lost 4 bases, J lost 4 bases, and 20 bases stayed unmatched. The CDR3 DNA follows: TGCGCCAGCAGTCGACTCTGGATTACAGGGGCAGGGGGCTTAGAGACCCAGTACTTC. Its translation: CASSRLWITGAGGLETQYF.

The V gene is TRBV7-2, the J gene TRBJ2-3; 12 bases align to TRBD2. Germline V CDR1 and CDR2: SGHTA, FQGNSA. With 4 bases clipped from V and 4 bases from J, the junction kept 3 bases outside the gene matches. CDR3 length equals 15 residues. CDR3 sequence reads: CASSWSSGGADTQYF. The DNA of the CDR3 is TGTGCCAGCAGCTGGTCTAGCGGGGGGGCAGATACGCAGTATTTT.

To note about this clonotype: A much larger clone lies a single base off, so this may be a read error. V usage is TRBV28 and J usage is TRBJ2-7; the D call may be TRBD1 or TRBD2 (6 bases each). This CDR3 contains 13 residues. The germline gives CDR1 MDHEN, CDR2 SYDVKM. The CDR3 DNA is TGTGCCAGCAGTTTAGCGGGACACTACGAGCAGTGCTTC. It is translated as CASSLAGHYEQCF. Full variable domain (remainder filled in from reference TRBV28 and TRBJ2-7): DVKVTQSSRYLVKRTGEKVFLECVQDMDHENMFWYRQDPGLGLRLIYFSYDVKMKEKGDIPEGYSVSREKKERFSLILESASTNQTSMYLCASSLAGHYEQCFGPGTRLTVT.

The chain uses TRBV28 and TRBJ2-4; 7 bases fit TRBD2. The length of the CDR3 is 17 residues. Per germline, CDR1 MDHEN and CDR2 SYDVKM. V lost 4 bases, J lost 4 bases, and 13 bases stayed unmatched. CDR3 sequence reads: CASSSSRQGGRKNIQYF. Written as DNA, the CDR3 is TGTGCCAGCAGTTCCTCTCGACAAGGCGGGAGAAAAAACATTCAGTACTTC.

The gene calls are TRBV29-1 and TRBJ2-1, with 9 bases that match TRBD2. The length of the CDR3 is 13 residues. V lost 6 bases, J lost 5 bases, and 5 bases stayed unmatched. Germline V gene data show CDR1 as SQVTM and CDR2 as ANQGSEA. CDR3 DNA: TGCAGCGTCCCGACTAGCGGAGACAATGAGCAGTTCTTC. This translates into CSVPTSGDNEQFF.

Turning to this clonotype: At one end the junction does not follow the germline gene, possibly because of a read error. This chain uses TRBV7-3 with TRBJ2-3; TRBD2 matches 8 bases. The CDR3 is 16 residues long. Germline assignment: CDR1 SGHTA and CDR2 FQGTGA. CDR3 in amino acids: CASSLRGGLSTDTRYF. CDR3 bases: TGTGCCAGCAGCCTACGGGGGGGGCTAAGCACAGATACGCGGTATTTT.

This clonotype has a handful of counts. The V call is TRBV5-1, the J call TRBJ2-1; 8 bases match TRBD1. Per the germline V gene, CDR1 is SGHRS and CDR2 is YFSETQ. Trimming cost V 1 base and J 9 bases; bases outside gene matches: 6. The CDR3 contains 14 residues. CDR3 sequence: CASSLPGGMSEQFF. CDR3 in DNA: TGCGCCAGCAGCTTGCCAGGGGGCATGAGTGAGCAGTTCTTC.

The chain has TRBV20-1 and TRBJ2-3; TRBD2 might be the D (6 bases). V was pared by 4 bases and J by 2 bases, with 16 bases between. The V gene's germline CDR1 is DFQATT and CDR2 SNEGSKA (reference sequence). This CDR3 has 15 residues. CDR3 loop: CSATSRTTFTDTQYF. Written as DNA, the CDR3 is TGCAGTGCTACCTCCCGGACTACGTTCACAGATACGCAGTATTTT.

V gene TRBV28 combines with J gene TRBJ1-1; possible D gene TRBD1, 5 bases. Germline-derived CDR1 and CDR2 are MDHEN and SYDVKM. With 6 bases removed from V and 3 bases from J, the gap between germline ends came to 26 bases. The CDR3 loop spans 18 amino acids. The CDR3 loop is CASSEYPSLGVGDTEAFF. CDR3 bases: TGTGCCAGCAGCGAATACCCATCCTTGGGGGTGGGTGACACTGAAGCTTTCTTT. Full variable domain (outside the CDR3, taken from reference TRBV28 and TRBJ1-1): DVKVTQSSRYLVKRTGEKVFLECVQDMDHENMFWYRQDPGLGLRLIYFSYDVKMKEKGDIPEGYSVSREKKERFSLILESASTNQTSMYLCASSEYPSLGVGDTEAFFGQGTRLTVV.

With respect to this clonotype: A much larger clone lies one base from this, so it may be a read error. The chain employs TRBV7-3 and TRBJ1-6, with unresolved D. The length of the CDR3 is 13 residues. With 5 bases removed from V and 10 bases from J, the gap between germline ends came to 12 bases. Germline CDR1 is SGHTA and CDR2 is FQGTGA. CDR3 sequence: CASSPTLGSPLHF. The DNA of the CDR3 is TGTGCCAGCAGCCCTACCTTAGGGTCACCCCTCCACTTT.

This clonotype occurred many times. This sequence joins TRBV5-1 and TRBJ2-7, with a possible D match to TRBD2 (6 bases). From germline, CDR1 is SGHRS and CDR2 YFSETQ. V lost 4 bases, J lost 3 bases, and 11 bases lay in between. CDR3 length equals 13 residues. CDR3 region: CASSPGEFYEQYF. The CDR3 bases are TGCGCCAGCAGCCCGGGGGAGTTCTACGAGCAGTACTTC. The full variable domain, rest sourced from reference TRBV5-1 and TRBJ2-7, is KAGVTQTPRYLIKTRGQQVTLSCSPISGHRSVSWYQQTPGQGLQFLFEYFSETQRNKGNFPGRFSGRQFSNSRSEMNVSTLELGDSALYLCASSPGEFYEQYFGPGTRLTVT.

This clonotype was observed at least ten times. The genes are TRBV6-2 or TRBV6-3 and TRBJ1-5, with no clear D. Germline loops: CDR1 MNHEY, CDR2 SVGEGT. This CDR3 spans 13 amino acids. V was trimmed by 10 bases and J by 2 bases, leaving 12 bases between them. The CDR3 spells CATTDAGNQPQHF. The CDR3 nucleotides read TGTGCCACTACAGATGCTGGCAATCAGCCCCAGCATTTT.

The rearrangement uses TRBV6-5 and TRBJ2-3; the D is unclear. The CDR3 contains 13 residues. Germline V CDR1 and CDR2: MNHEY, SVGAGI. Trimming removed 2 bases at V and 0 bases at J, with 3 bases between. The CDR3 loop is CASSYGSTDTQYF. In DNA form, the CDR3 reads TGTGCCAGCAGTTACGGGAGCACAGATACGCAGTATTTT.

About this clonotype itself: Sequence at one end of the junction differs from germline and may be a read error. V gene TRBV4-2 combines with J gene TRBJ2-2; D is perhaps TRBD2 (5 bases). The CDR3 spans 12 residues. The germline V gene has CDR1 LGHNA and CDR2 YNFKEQ. CDR3 loop: CASSRETGEPFF. CDR3 in DNA: TGTGCCAGCAGCCGTGAAACCGGGGAGCCGTTTTTT.

This clonotype appeared many times. The gene calls are TRBV5-6 and TRBJ2-7; D is possibly TRBD2 (6 bases). Per the germline V gene, CDR1 is SGHDT and CDR2 is YYEEEE. The length of the CDR3 is 13 residues. Trimming took 3 bases from V and 1 from J, leaving 8 bases between them. CDR3 region: CASSSGTSYEQYF. In nucleotides, the CDR3 is TGTGCCAGCAGCTCGGGGACTTCCTACGAGCAGTACTTC.

This clonotype was detected ten times or more. This chain uses TRBV5-1 with TRBJ2-7; 8 positions agree with TRBD1. The V and J ends lost 4 bases and 4 bases, in that order; junction bases with no gene match: 7. Germline CDR1 SGHRS, CDR2 YFSETQ. This CDR3 has 14 residues. The CDR3 bases are TGCGCCAGCAGCGTCTGGGGACAGGAGTACGAGCAGTACTTC. Amino acid sequence: CASSVWGQEYEQYF.